The T cell receptor (beta chain) under discussion was sequenced for a study of Ad26.COV2.S vaccination and SARS-CoV-2 variants. General study findings and limits: Quantification of TCR breadth and depth may have yielded underestimates of total T cell responses. The study found similar non-spike TCR breadth in vaccine and placebo recipients.

Treatment described: around 19 received Ad26.COV2.S at low or high dose, single or two shots; roughly 5 received placebo; per-sample allocation not given. Collection of samples fell on day 63 after the first vaccine or placebo injection. At a Boston site, the person donating was an adult of 18-55 years. The data were produced by immunoSEQ multiplex PCR, yet TCRdb's version contains in-frame clones alone and is incomplete. The sample carries about 350,000 clones, 85% recorded once. Germline-derived CDR1 and CDR2 are MNHEY and SMNVEV (reference sequence). The CDR3 consists of 13 residues. V was cut by 4 bases and J by 2 bases, with 3 bases left in between. A remark on this clone: The antigen is undetermined.

This specimen was peripheral blood, taken in a trial of Ad26.COV2.S vaccine versus placebo. The TCR originated in a person aged 18-60 years who received the Ad26.COV2.S COVID-19 vaccine or a placebo. The chain uses TRBV27 and TRBJ2-6; D gene ambiguous. The CDR3 is CASSYPGANVLTF. CDR3 coding DNA: TGTGCCAGCAGTTATCCTGGGGCCAACGTCCTGACTTTC.